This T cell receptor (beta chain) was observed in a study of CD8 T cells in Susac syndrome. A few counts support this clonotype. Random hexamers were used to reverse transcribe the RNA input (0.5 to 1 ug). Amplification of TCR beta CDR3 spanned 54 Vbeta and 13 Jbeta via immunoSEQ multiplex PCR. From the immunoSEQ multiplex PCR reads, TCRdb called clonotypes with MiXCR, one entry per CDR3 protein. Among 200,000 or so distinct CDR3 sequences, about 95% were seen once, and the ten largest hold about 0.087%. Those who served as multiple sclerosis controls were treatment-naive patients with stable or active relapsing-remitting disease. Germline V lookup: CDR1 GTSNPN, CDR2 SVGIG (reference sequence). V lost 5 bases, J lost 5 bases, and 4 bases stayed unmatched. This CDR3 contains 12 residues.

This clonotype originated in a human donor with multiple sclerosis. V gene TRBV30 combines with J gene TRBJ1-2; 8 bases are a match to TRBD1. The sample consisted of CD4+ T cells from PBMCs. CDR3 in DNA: TGTGCCTGGGGGACAGGCCCTTATGGCTACACCTTC. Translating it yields CAWGTGPYGYTF.